These 22 T cell receptor beta chains were all obtained from the same sample, sequenced in a study of cytomegalovirus exposure and HLA in healthy donors. The PCR contained 60 Vbeta and 13 Jbeta primers. Sequencing used immunoSEQ multiplex PCR; TCRdb keeps in-frame clones, though not all of them. The sample consists of about 140,000 clones, around 75% of them appearing once. Sequenced input: PBMCs. Receptor source: a man aged 35 to 55 in good health and CMV-seronegative.

This clone was seen ten or more times. This sequence joins TRBV4-2 and TRBJ1-2; D is possibly TRBD1 (5 bases). CDR1 and CDR2 (germline): LGHNA, YNFKEQ. This CDR3 contains 14 residues. V lost 4 bases, J lost 6 bases, and 15 bases lay in between. CDR3 region: CASSPAPGSHGYTF. CDR3 in DNA: TGTGCCAGCAGCCCAGCCCCAGGGTCCCATGGCTACACCTTC.

This clone showed up just once. The rearrangement joins TRBV5-1 to TRBJ1-3, with 9 bases aligning to TRBD1. J was trimmed by 4 bases and V by 0 bases; bases with no gene match: 5. Germline V gives CDR1 SGHRS, CDR2 YFSETQ. The CDR3 is 16 amino acids. The CDR3 is CASSLVGQGLGNTIYF. In DNA form, the CDR3 reads TGCGCCAGCAGCTTGGTTGGACAGGGGCTCGGAAACACCATATATTTT.

J is TRBJ2-2 and V is TRBV7-6; D unclear. The CDR3 length is 14 residues. V was trimmed by 1 base and J by 1 base, leaving 4 bases between them. CDR1 and CDR2 (germline): SGHVS, FNYEAQ. The CDR3 region has the DNA TGTGCCAGCAGCTTAGACAGGAACACCGGGGAGCTGTTTTTT. Its protein product is CASSLDRNTGELFF.

The V call is TRBV25-1, the J call TRBJ1-3; D may be TRBD1 (5 bases). Between the trimmed V and J ends, which lost 2 bases and 2 bases, there was a span of 10 bases. Germline V CDR1 and CDR2: MGHDK, SYGVNS. The CDR3 totals 15 residues. CDR3 residues: CASSEGLGAGNTIYF. The CDR3 DNA sequence: TGTGCCAGCAGTGAAGGTTTAGGGGCTGGAAACACCATATATTTT.

This rearrangement joins TRBV6-6 to TRBJ2-1; 7 bases map to TRBD2. Germline V gene data show CDR1 as MNHNY and CDR2 as SVGAGI (reference sequence). The CDR3 is made up of 15 amino acids. Losses at the gene ends were 2 bases for V and 7 bases for J; bases not matched to a gene: 8. The chain's CDR3 is CASSYLQAGENEQFF. In DNA, the CDR3 is TGTGCCAGCAGTTACCTCCAGGCGGGGGAGAATGAGCAGTTCTTC.

This chain links TRBV7-9 with TRBJ2-5; weak D call: TRBD1 (5 bases). The CDR3 spans 14 residues. Trimming shortened V by 2 bases and J by 4 bases, and 11 bases separated the two germline ends. The germline V gene has CDR1 SEHNR and CDR2 FQNEAQ (reference sequence). CDR3 nucleotides: TGTGCCAGCAGCTTATTTTCGCAGGGAGAGACCCAGTACTTC. Translation gives CASSLFSQGETQYF.

For this clone: Other DNA sequences in this specimen translate into the identical CDR3. The rearrangement links TRBV5-1 to TRBJ2-7, with 8 bases that match TRBD1. CDR3 length: 14 residues. Trimming took 3 bases from V and 2 from J; bases not matched to a gene: 4. Germline-derived CDR1 and CDR2 are SGHRS and YFSETQ. CDR3 residues: CASSSRGQAYEQYF. DNA of the CDR3: TGCGCCAGCAGCTCAAGGGGACAGGCCTACGAGCAGTACTTC.

This rearrangement joins TRBV29-1 to TRBJ2-4; 10 positions agree with TRBD2. This CDR3 is built from 16 residues. Germline trimming cut 4 bases from V and 0 bases from J; bases unmatched to any gene: 6. The germline V gene has CDR1 SQVTM and CDR2 ANQGSEA. In DNA form, the CDR3 reads TGCAGCGTTGGTTTGCCTAGCGGGGGAGCCAAAAACATTCAGTACTTC. It yields the protein CSVGLPSGGAKNIQYF.

The chain is built from TRBV10-3 and TRBJ2-5; tentatively, D is TRBD2 (6 bases). The CDR3 consists of 14 residues. Germline-derived CDR1 and CDR2 are ENHRY and SYGVKD. Trimming took 2 bases from V and 5 from J, leaving 12 bases between them. The chain's CDR3 is CAISEVRGRETQYF. The CDR3 bases are TGTGCCATCAGTGAGGTGCGGGGAAGGGAGACCCAGTACTTC.

The V gene is TRBV5-1, the J gene TRBJ1-4; D ambiguous. This CDR3 spans 15 amino acids. CDR1 and CDR2 (germline): SGHRS, YFSETQ. Trimming pared 5 bases from V and 0 bases from J, leaving 11 bases between. CDR3 nucleotide sequence: TGCGCCAGCAGTCCTTCGGTGCCAACTAATGAAAAACTGTTTTTT. Translated, it gives CASSPSVPTNEKLFF.

The J gene is TRBJ2-2, the V gene TRBV7-2; TRBD2 is a possible D gene (5 bases). This CDR3 spans 15 amino acids. V lost 2 bases to trimming and J lost 4 bases, with 11 bases between them. Germline V gene data show CDR1 as SGHTA and CDR2 as FQGNSA. Written as DNA, the CDR3 is TGTGCCAGCAGCTTAAGTCAGGCGGGCACCGGGGAGCTGTTTTTT. Translating gives CASSLSQAGTGELFF. Full variable domain (remainder filled in from reference TRBV7-2 and TRBJ2-2): GAGVSQSPSNKVTEKGKDVELRCDPISGHTALYWYRQSLGQGLEFLIYFQGNSAPDKSGLPSDRFSAERTGGSVSTLTIQRTQQEDSAVYLCASSLSQAGTGELFFGEGSRLTVL.

This clone was seen more than once but under ten times. The J gene is TRBJ1-1, the V gene TRBV5-1, with 9 bases that match TRBD1. Trimming took 4 bases from V and 5 from J; bases not matched to a gene: 6. Germline V gives CDR1 SGHRS, CDR2 YFSETQ. The CDR3 runs 14 residues. CDR3 protein: CASSIQGAETEAFF. The CDR3 region has the DNA TGCGCCAGCAGCATACAGGGGGCTGAGACTGAAGCTTTCTTT.

This chain uses TRBV10-3 with TRBJ1-2; 7 positions agree with TRBD1. V trimming: 0 bases; J trimming: 6 bases; junction bases outside the gene matches: 13. The germline V gene has CDR1 ENHRY and CDR2 SYGVKD. The CDR3 spans 17 residues. DNA for the CDR3: TGTGCCATCAGTGAGTCGGTAGGGGATACAACAGGGGATGGCTACACCTTC. Translated, it gives CAISESVGDTTGDGYTF.

J is TRBJ1-1 and V is TRBV18; D may be TRBD1 (5 bases). The CDR3 is 17 amino acids. Germline assignment: CDR1 KGHSH and CDR2 LQKENI. Deletions cut 1 base from V and 0 bases from J, with 15 bases between. CDR3 in amino acids: CASSPQQGQGLNTEAFF. DNA of the CDR3: TGTGCCAGCTCACCACAGCAGGGTCAGGGCTTGAACACTGAAGCTTTCTTT.

The genes are TRBV6-6 and TRBJ2-4; 9 nucleotides agree with TRBD2. After removal of 5 bases from V and 5 bases from J, the junction contained 4 bases not matched to a gene. Germline CDR1 and CDR2: MNHNY and SVGAGI (reference sequence). This CDR3 region has 14 residues. The CDR3 spells CASSAQRGENIQYF. CDR3 nucleotides: TGTGCCAGCAGTGCTCAGCGGGGGGAAAACATTCAGTACTTC.

The chain carries TRBV10-3 and TRBJ1-6, with 9 nucleotides matching TRBD1. The CDR3 loop spans 17 amino acids. With 2 bases clipped from V and 7 bases from J, the junction kept 9 bases outside the gene matches. Germline CDR1 reads ENHRY; CDR2 reads SYGVKD. The CDR3 region is CAISETPGQGRNSPLHF. CDR3 DNA: TGTGCCATCAGTGAGACACCGGGACAGGGACGGAATTCACCCCTCCACTTT.

The V gene is TRBV6-1, the J gene TRBJ2-5; a possible D gene is TRBD1 (6 bases). Germline CDR1 and CDR2: MNHNS and SASEGT. CDR3 length: 13 residues. V was trimmed by 6 bases and J by 4 bases, leaving 12 bases between them. Here the CDR3 reads CASRDPGVETQYF. CDR3 in DNA: TGTGCCAGCAGAGATCCAGGGGTAGAGACCCAGTACTTC.

V is TRBV29-1 and J is TRBJ2-1; D is perhaps TRBD2 (5 bases). V lost 0 bases to trimming and J lost 3 bases, with 12 bases between them. In germline, CDR1 is SQVTM, CDR2 ANQGSEA. CDR3 size: 15 residues. This CDR3 reads CSVEERGNFYNEQFF. The CDR3 bases are TGCAGCGTTGAAGAGCGAGGGAATTTCTACAATGAGCAGTTCTTC.

The rearrangement uses TRBV9 and TRBJ2-1; TRBD2 agrees at 7 bases. CDR3 size: 16 residues. V dropped 1 base and J dropped 3; count of bases not matched to a gene: 7. CDR1 and CDR2 (germline): SGDLS, YYNGEE. The CDR3 spells CASSVSGGRSYNEQFF. The DNA of the CDR3 is TGTGCCAGCAGCGTATCGGGCGGGAGAAGCTACAATGAGCAGTTCTTC.

This clone came up a few times. The chain carries TRBV28 and TRBJ2-7, with D tentatively TRBD1 (5 bases). Germline values: CDR1 MDHEN, CDR2 SYDVKM. This CDR3 spans 14 amino acids. V lost 2 bases, J lost 5 bases, and 13 bases lay in between. In DNA form, the CDR3 reads TGTGCCAGCAGTTTAGCACAGGTTTTCCACGAGCAGTACTTC. It specifies CASSLAQVFHEQYF. Full variable domain (remainder filled in from reference TRBV28 and TRBJ2-7): DVKVTQSSRYLVKRTGEKVFLECVQDMDHENMFWYRQDPGLGLRLIYFSYDVKMKEKGDIPEGYSVSREKKERFSLILESASTNQTSMYLCASSLAQVFHEQYFGPGTRLTVT.

This clone was detected only once. This chain joins TRBV7-9 and TRBJ1-5; D unclear. The CDR3 length is 14 residues. Germline values: CDR1 SEHNR, CDR2 FQNEAQ (reference sequence). Trimming removed 5 bases at V and 3 bases at J, with 11 bases between. CDR3 loop: CASSPRGPNQPQHF. The CDR3 region has the DNA TGTGCCAGCAGCCCCCGGGGTCCCAATCAGCCCCAGCATTTT.

The chain recombines TRBV9 with TRBJ2-5; 11 bases align to TRBD2. Germline V CDR1 and CDR2: SGDLS, YYNGEE. The CDR3 extends over 15 amino acids. Trimming removed 0 bases from V and 5 bases from J; junction bases left unmatched: 3. This chain's CDR3 is CASSVGSSGGETQYF. DNA of the CDR3: TGTGCCAGCAGCGTAGGGTCTAGCGGGGGGGAGACCCAGTACTTC.